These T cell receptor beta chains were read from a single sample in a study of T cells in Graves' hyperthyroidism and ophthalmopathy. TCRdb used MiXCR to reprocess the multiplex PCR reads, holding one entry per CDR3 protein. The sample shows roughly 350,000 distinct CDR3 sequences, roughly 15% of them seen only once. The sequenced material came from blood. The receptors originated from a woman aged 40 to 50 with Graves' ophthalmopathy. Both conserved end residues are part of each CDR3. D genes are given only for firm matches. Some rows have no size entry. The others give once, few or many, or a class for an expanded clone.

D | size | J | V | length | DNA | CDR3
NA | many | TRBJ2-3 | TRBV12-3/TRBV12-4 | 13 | TGTGCCAGCAGTTTAACGACAGTAGATACGCAGTATTTT | CASSLTTVDTQYF
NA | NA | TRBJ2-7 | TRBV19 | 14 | TGTGCCAGTAGTGCCGCGGGACATCTCTACGAGCGGTACTTC | CASSAAGHLYERYF
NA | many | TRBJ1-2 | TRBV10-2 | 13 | TGCGCCAGCAGTGATTTGGTCACATATGGCTACACCTTC | CASSDLVTYGYTF
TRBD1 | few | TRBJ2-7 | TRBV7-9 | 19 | TGTGCCAGCAGCCCCCGACCCAGGGGGCTCTTCTGGCGGGACTACGAGCAGTACTTC | CASSPRPRGLFWRDYEQYF
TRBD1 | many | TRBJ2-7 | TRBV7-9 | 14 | TGTGCCAGCAGATCCGGGACAGGGTCCTACGAGCAGTACTTC | CASRSGTGSYEQYF
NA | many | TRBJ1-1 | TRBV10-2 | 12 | TGCGCCAGCAGTGATGGGGGAACTGAAGCTTTCTTT | CASSDGGTEAFF
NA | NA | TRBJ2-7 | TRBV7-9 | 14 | TGTGCCAGCAGCAAACCCTCGAGGGGGTACGAGCAGTACTTC | CASSKPSRGYEQYF
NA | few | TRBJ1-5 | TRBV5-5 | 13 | TGTGCCAGCAGCTCATGGATGAATCAGCCCCAGCATTTT | CASSSWMNQPQHF
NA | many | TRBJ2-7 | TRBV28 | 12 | TGTGCCACCTGGGACACTACCTACGAGCAGTACTTC | CATWDTTYEQYF
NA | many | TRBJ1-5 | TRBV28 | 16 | TGTGCCAGCAGTTCCCAGGGCCCGCTGGGGAATCAGCCCCAGCATTTT | CASSSQGPLGNQPQHF
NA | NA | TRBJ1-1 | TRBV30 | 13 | TGTGCCTGGAGTGCTTACAGCAACACTGAAGCTTTCTTT | CAWSAYSNTEAFF
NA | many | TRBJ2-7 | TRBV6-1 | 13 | TGTGCCAGCTTACAGGCCCTGTTCTACGAGCAGTACTTC | CASLQALFYEQYF
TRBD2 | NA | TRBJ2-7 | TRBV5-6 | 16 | TGTGCCAGCAGCTTGGTTCTAGGCGGGAGGGCCCACGAGCAGTACTTC | CASSLVLGGRAHEQYF
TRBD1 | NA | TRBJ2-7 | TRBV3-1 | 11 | TGTGCCAGCAGCCGGACAGGAGAGCAGTACTTC | CASSRTGEQYF
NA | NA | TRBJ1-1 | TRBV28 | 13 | TGTGCCAGCAGTTTGCGCGGTCCCCCAGAAGCTTTCTTT | CASSLRGPPEAFF
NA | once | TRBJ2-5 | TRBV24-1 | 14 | TGTGCCACCAGTGGGTCGTTAGGGGACGAGACCCAGTGCTTC | CATSGSLGDETQCF
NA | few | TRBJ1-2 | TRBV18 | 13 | TGTGCCAGCTCACCGGTTCAAGGACGCGGCTACACCTTC | CASSPVQGRGYTF
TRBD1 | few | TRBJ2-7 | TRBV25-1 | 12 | TGTGTCAGCAGTAAACAGGGGTACGAGCAGTACTTC | CVSSKQGYEQYF
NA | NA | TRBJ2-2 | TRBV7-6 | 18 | TGTGCCAGCAGCCCCTTCTCGATAGCCGGAGCGGGCACCGGGGAGCTGTTTTTT | CASSPFSIAGAGTGELFF
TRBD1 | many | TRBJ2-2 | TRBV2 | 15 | TGTGCCAGCAGTGTCAGCAGGGGGCTCGCCGGGGAGCTGTTTTTT | CASSVSRGLAGELFF
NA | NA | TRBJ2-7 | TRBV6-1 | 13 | TGTGCCAGCAGTGAAGGGGGGGCTCGGGAGCAGTACTTC | CASSEGGAREQYF
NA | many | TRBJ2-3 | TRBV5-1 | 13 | TGCGCCAGCAGTCGAGACAACACAGATACGCAGTATTTT | CASSRDNTDTQYF
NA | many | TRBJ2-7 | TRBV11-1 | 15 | TGTGCCAGCAGCTCCCGAGATAAGTCTTCCTACGAGCAGTACTTC | CASSSRDKSSYEQYF
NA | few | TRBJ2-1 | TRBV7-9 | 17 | TGTGCCAGCAGCGCCCGTTCGGGCTCCAGCTCCTACAATGAGCAGTTCTTC | CASSARSGSSSYNEQFF
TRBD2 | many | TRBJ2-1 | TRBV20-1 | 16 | TGCAGTGCTAGTACACTAGCGGCTAGCTCCTACAATGAGCAGTTCTTC | CSASTLAASSYNEQFF
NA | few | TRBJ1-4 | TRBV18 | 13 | TGTGCCAGCTCACCGAACCCGAATGAAAAACTGTTTTTT | CASSPNPNEKLFF
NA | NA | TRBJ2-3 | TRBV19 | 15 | TGTGCCAGTAGTGGTGATGTCATCGGAGGAGATACGCAGTATTTT | CASSGDVIGGDTQYF
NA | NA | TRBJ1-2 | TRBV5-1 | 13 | TGCGCCAGCAGCGAACAGCCCACTTATGGCTACACCTTC | CASSEQPTYGYTF
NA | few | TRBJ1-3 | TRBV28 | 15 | TGTGCCAGCAGTGGACTCCCGAGCTCTGGAAACACCATATATTTT | CASSGLPSSGNTIYF